This T cell receptor gamma chain was captured by sequencing in a study of intestinal T cells in coeliac disease. LymphoTrack primers amplified TRG sequences from roughly 0.2 ug of biopsy DNA. TCRdb re-called the multiplex PCR reads using CATT. The sample yields 350 to 450 gamma-chain clones, 51% seen once. The CDR3 loop spans 14 amino acids. Germline loops: CDR1 VENAVY, CDR2 YDSYNSRV. Genomic DNA came from ten approximately 4.7-µm formalin-fixed paraffin-embedded scrolls per case. What was sequenced was a duodenal biopsy. The chain uses TRGV8 and TRGJP2. This TCR derives from a human donor with celiac disease. This CDR3 reads CAPGIPSSDWIKTF. The CDR3 coding sequence is TGTGCACCTGGGATCCCTAGTAGTGATTGGATCAAGACGTTT.